This TCR beta chain stems from a study of vaccination effects on CD4 cells after COVID-19. Findings and caveats of the study: Late post-vaccination, clones induced by infection and those induced by vaccine underwent marked clonal contraction.

Using immunoSEQ multiplex PCR, the repertoire was profiled, and TCRdb retains in-frame clones only, with some absent. The repertoire holds approximately 26,000 clones, with approximately 69% as singletons. A note on this clone: Its antigen is not known.

Losses at the gene ends were 0 bases for V and 5 bases for J; bases not matched to a gene: 4. The CDR3 runs 16 residues. Germline V gene data show CDR1 as SGDLS and CDR2 as YYNGEE. Before sequencing took place, the ViraFEST assay used viral peptide pools to expand antigen-specific CD4+ T cells. Culture lasted approximately 10 days before CD4+ T cell isolation. Documented for the person is a PCR-confirmed SARS-CoV-2 infection occurring between March and December 2020. They grew over 1.5 million PBMC in each well, adding approximately 10 IU/ml IL-2 and roughly 9.3 ug/ml peptides. Half the medium was swapped for IL-2 medium on days 3 and 7.

The clonotype originates from a human donor who had a prior SARS-CoV-2 infection. This sequence joins TRBV9 and TRBJ2-2, with 10 bases lining up with TRBD2. The specimen was CD4+ T cells from PBMCs cultured with SARS-CoV-2 spike peptides, collected before COVID-19 vaccination. The CDR3 here is CASSVGASGGTGELFF. The CDR3 DNA reads as TGTGCCAGCAGCGTAGGGGCTAGCGGGGGTACCGGGGAGCTGTTTTTT.